This TCR beta chain was retrieved from a study of T cells expressing NK-cell markers. Study-wide context: Sorted CD3+CD56+NKG2C+, CD3+CD56+NKG2C- and CD3+CD56-NKG2C+ T cells supplied TCR beta repertoires.

Turning to this clonotype: Its matching antigen is unknown.

Study-level points and caveats: HCMV specificity of the expanded NKG2C+ T cell clones was not established. Dominant NKG2C+ clonotypes in a handful of donors made up about 1.0-8% of CD8+ T cells.

TCR beta cDNA was generated via 5'RACE template switching incorporating UMIs. TCRdb reanalyzed the 5' RACE reads, giving one entry per CDR3 protein sequence and no DNA. The sample's table shows roughly 350,000 distinct CDR3 sequences. In germline, CDR1 is MDHEN, CDR2 SYDVKM. This CDR3 spans 14 amino acids. The chain recombines TRBV28 with TRBJ1-1; checking the TCRdb D call of TRBD1 is not possible without DNA. The sample comprised blood T cells: a sorted CD56 or NKG2C T cell subset, CD4+ or CD8+ T cells, or bulk PBMC T cells (not recorded which). This clonotype was sampled from a man aged 18 to 69 in good health. The CDR3 loop reads CASRAGFRNTEAFF. Full variable domain (rest looked up from reference TRBV28 and TRBJ1-1): DVKVTQSSRYLVKRTGEKVFLECVQDMDHENMFWYRQDPGLGLRLIYFSYDVKMKEKGDIPEGYSVSREKKERFSLILESASTNQTSMYLCASRAGFRNTEAFFGQGTRLTVV.